This TCR beta chain was recorded in a study of cytomegalovirus exposure and HLA in healthy donors. General observations from the study: The study labeled approximately 150 TCR beta chains cytomegalovirus-associated. Rare sequences made up most TCRs, while some public TCRs were found in many donors.

Trimming took off 1 base at V and 2 bases at J, with 15 bases between the two ends. Germline CDR1 is SGHRS and CDR2 is YFSETQ. The CDR3 is made up of 17 amino acids. A note on this clone: Its antigen is not known.

Sequencing used immunoSEQ multiplex PCR; TCRdb keeps in-frame clones, though not all of them. Of 110,000 to 150,000 clones listed, less than 95% are singletons. Sequenced material: PBMCs. The sequence was collected from a man younger than 35 in good health and CMV-seropositive. The J gene is TRBJ2-2, the V gene TRBV5-1; the D gene is possibly TRBD1 (6 bases). The CDR3 region is CASSLPTGKVNTGELFF. For the CDR3, the DNA is TGCGCCAGCAGCTTGCCAACAGGGAAAGTTAACACCGGGGAGCTGTTTTTT.